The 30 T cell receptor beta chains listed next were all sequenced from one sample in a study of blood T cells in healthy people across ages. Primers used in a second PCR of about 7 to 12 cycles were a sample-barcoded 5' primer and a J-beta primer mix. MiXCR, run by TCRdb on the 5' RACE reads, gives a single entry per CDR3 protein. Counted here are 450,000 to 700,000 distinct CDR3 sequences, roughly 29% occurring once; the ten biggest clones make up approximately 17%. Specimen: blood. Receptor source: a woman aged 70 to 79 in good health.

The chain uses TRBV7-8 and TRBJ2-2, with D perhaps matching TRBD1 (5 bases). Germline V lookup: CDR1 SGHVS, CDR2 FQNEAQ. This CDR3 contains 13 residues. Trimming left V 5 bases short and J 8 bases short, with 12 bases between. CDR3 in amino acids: CASSKGPVGELFF. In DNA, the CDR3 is TGTGCCAGCAGCAAGGGGCCCGTTGGGGAGCTGTTTTTT.

The CDR3 loop is CSAESYNEQFF. The CDR3, as DNA: TGCAGTGCTGAGAGCTACAATGAGCAGTTCTTC. The rearrangement joins TRBV20-1 to TRBJ2-1; D remains unclear. The CDR3 has 11 residues. The V end lost 5 bases, the J end lost 3 bases, and 5 bases lay between the germline ends. The germline CDR1 and CDR2 sequences are DFQATT and SNEGSKA (reference sequence).

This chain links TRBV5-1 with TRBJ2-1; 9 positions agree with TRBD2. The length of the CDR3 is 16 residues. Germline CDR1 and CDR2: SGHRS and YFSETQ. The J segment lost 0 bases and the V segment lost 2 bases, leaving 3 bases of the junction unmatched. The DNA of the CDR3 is TGCGCCAGCAGCTTACCGGGACTAGCCTCCTACAATGAGCAGTTCTTC. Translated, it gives CASSLPGLASYNEQFF.

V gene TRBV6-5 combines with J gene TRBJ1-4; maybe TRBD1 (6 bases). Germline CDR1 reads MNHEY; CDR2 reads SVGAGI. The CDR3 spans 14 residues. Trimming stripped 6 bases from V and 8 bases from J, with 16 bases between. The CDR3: CASRRPGEGEKLFF. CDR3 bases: TGTGCCAGCAGGCGACCAGGGGAGGGGGAAAAACTGTTTTTT.

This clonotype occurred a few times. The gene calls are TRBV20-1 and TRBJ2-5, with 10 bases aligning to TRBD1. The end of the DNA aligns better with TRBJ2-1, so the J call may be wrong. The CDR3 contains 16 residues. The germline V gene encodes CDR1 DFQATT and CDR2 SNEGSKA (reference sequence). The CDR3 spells CSAQRDRGRVYNEQFF. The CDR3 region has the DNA TGCAGTGCACAACGGGACAGGGGAAGGGTCTACAATGAGCAGTTCTTC.

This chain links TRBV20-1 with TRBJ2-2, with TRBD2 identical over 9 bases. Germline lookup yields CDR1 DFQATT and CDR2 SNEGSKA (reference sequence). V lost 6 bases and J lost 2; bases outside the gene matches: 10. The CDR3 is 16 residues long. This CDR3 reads CSAVASGAVNTGELFF. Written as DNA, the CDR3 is TGCAGTGCCGTGGCTAGCGGGGCCGTAAACACCGGGGAGCTGTTTTTT.

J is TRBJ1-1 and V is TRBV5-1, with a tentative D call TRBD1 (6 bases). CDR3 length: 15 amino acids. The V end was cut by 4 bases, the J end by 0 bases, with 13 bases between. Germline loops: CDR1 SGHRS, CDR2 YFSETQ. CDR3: CASSSQRDMNTEAFF. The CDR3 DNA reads TGCGCCAGCAGCAGTCAACGGGACATGAACACTGAAGCTTTCTTT.

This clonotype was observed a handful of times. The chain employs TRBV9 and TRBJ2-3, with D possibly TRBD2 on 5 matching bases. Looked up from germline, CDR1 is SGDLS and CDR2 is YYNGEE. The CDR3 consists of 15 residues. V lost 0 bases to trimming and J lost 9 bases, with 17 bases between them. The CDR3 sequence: CASSVASGSKRTQYF. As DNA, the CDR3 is TGTGCCAGCAGCGTAGCTTCGGGGAGCAAGAGAACGCAGTATTTT. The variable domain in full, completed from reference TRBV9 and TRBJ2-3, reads DSGVTQTPKHLITATGQRVTLRCSPRSGDLSVYWYQQSLDQGLQFLIQYYNGEERAKGNILERFSAQQFPDLHSELNLSSLELGDSALYFCASSVASGSKRTQYFGPGTRLTVL.

This CDR3 reads CASSPTSGGAIETQYF. The CDR3 DNA is TGTGCCAGCAGCCCGACTAGCGGGGGGGCCATAGAGACCCAGTACTTC. This rearrangement joins TRBV7-2 to TRBJ2-5; TRBD2 matches 14 bases. Unmatched junction bases numbered 6, after V lost 5 bases and J lost 4 bases. The CDR3 has 16 amino acids. Germline V gene data show CDR1 as SGHTA and CDR2 as FQGNSA.

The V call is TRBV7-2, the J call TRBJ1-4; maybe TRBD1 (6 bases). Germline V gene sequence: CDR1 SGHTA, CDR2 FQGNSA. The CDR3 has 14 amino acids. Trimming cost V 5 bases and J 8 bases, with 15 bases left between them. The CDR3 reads CASSPAQGREKLFF. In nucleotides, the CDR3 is TGTGCCAGCAGCCCAGCACAGGGTAGGGAAAAACTGTTTTTT.

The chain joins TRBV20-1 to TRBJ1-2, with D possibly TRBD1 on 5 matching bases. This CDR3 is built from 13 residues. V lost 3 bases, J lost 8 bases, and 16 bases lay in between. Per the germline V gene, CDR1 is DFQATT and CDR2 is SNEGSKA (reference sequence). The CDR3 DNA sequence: TGCAGTGCTAGCCCAGACAGTAATATGGGCTACACCTTC. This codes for CSASPDSNMGYTF.

The CDR3 loop reads CASGDNTEAFF. Here the CDR3 DNA reads TGTGCCAGCGGCGACAACACTGAAGCTTTCTTT. The rearrangement uses TRBV7-2 and TRBJ1-1; D remains unclear. Trimming took 8 bases from V and 2 from J, leaving 6 bases between them. Germline V gene sequence: CDR1 SGHTA, CDR2 FQGNSA. This CDR3 is built from 11 residues.

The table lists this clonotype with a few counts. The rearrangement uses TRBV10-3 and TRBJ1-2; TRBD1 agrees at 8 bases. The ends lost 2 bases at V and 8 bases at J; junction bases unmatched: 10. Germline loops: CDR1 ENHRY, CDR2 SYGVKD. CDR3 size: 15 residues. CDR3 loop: CAISENWTGQGGYTF. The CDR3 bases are TGTGCCATCAGTGAGAACTGGACAGGGCAGGGCGGCTACACCTTC.

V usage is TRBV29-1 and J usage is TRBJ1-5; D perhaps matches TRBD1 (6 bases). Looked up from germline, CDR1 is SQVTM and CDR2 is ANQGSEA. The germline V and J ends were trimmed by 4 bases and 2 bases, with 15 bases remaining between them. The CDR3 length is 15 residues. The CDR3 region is CSVVWGLSGNQPQHF. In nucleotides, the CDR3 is TGCAGCGTTGTGTGGGGGCTCAGTGGCAATCAGCCCCAGCATTTT. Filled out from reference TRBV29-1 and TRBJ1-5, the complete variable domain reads SAVISQKPSRDICQRGTSLTIQCQVDSQVTMMFWYRQQPGQSLTLIATANQGSEATYESGFVIDKFPISRPNLTFSTLTVSNMSPEDSSIYLCSVVWGLSGNQPQHFGDGTRLSIL.

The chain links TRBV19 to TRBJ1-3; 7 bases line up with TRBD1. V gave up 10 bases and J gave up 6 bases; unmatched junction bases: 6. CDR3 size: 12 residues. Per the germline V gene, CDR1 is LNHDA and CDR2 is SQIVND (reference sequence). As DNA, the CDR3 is TGTGCCACCAGACAGGGAACAAACACCATATATTTT. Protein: CATRQGTNTIYF. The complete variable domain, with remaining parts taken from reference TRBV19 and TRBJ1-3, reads DGGITQSPKYLFRKEGQNVTLSCEQNLNHDAMYWYRQDPGQGLRLIYYSQIVNDFQKGDIAEGYSVSREKKESFPLTVTSAQKNPTAFYLCATRQGTNTIYFGEGSWLTVV.

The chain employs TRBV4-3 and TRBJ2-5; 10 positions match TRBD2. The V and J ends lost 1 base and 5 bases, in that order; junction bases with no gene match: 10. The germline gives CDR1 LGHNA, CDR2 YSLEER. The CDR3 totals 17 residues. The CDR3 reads CASSQGVQRGGTETQYF. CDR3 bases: TGCGCCAGCAGCCAAGGGGTTCAGCGGGGGGGCACCGAGACCCAGTACTTC.

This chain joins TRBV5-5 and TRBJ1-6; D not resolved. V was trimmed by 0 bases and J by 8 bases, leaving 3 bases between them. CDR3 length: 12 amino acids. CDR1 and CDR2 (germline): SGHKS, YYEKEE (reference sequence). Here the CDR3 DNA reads TGTGCCAGCAGCTTGGCCCATTCACCCCTCCACTTT. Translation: CASSLAHSPLHF.

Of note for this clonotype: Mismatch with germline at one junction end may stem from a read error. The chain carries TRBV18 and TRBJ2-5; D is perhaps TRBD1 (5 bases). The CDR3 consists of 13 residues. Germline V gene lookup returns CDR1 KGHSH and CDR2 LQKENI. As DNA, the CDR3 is TGCGCCAGCAGCCCAGGGAACCAAGAGACCCAGTACTTC. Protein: CASSPGNQETQYF.

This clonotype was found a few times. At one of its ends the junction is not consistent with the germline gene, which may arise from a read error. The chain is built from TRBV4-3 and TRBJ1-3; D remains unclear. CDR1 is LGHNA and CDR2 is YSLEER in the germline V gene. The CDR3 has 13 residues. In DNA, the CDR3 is TGCGCCAGCAGCCAAGATGCTGGAGACACCATATATTTT. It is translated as CASSQDAGDTIYF.

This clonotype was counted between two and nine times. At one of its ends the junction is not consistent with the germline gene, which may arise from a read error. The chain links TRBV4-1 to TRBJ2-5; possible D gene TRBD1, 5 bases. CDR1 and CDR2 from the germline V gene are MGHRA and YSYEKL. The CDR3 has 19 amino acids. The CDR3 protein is CASSQDGGAFAPFQETRYF. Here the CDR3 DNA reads TGCGCCAGCAGCCAAGATGGTGGGGCATTTGCGCCCTTTCAAGAGACCCGGTACTTC.

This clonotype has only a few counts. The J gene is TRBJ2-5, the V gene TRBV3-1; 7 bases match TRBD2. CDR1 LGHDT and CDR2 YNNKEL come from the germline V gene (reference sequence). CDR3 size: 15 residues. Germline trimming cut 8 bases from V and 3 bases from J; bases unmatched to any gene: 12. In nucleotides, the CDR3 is TGTGCCAGCGCGCAGGGAGCGGGGCTGGAAGAGACCCAGTACTTC. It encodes CASAQGAGLEETQYF.

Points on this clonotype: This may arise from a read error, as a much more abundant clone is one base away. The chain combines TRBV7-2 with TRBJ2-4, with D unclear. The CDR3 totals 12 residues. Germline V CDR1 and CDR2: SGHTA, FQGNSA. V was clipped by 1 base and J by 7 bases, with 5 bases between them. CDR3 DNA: TGTGCCAGCAGCTTAGAGGGCAACATTCAGTACTTC. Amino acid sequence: CASSLEGNIQYF.

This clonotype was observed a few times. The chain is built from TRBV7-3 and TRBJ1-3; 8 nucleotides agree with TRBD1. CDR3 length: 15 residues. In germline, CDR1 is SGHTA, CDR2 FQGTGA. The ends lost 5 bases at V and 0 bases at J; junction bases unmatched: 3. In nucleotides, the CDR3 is TGTGCCAGCAGCCGTACAGGGGGCTCTGGAAACACCATATATTTT. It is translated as CASSRTGGSGNTIYF.

CDR3 protein: CASSPGTPVQTQYF. The CDR3 coding sequence is TGTGCCAGCAGCCCCGGGACTCCCGTGCAGACCCAGTACTTC. The chain carries TRBV7-2 and TRBJ2-5; D possibly corresponds to TRBD2 (6 bases). This CDR3 has 14 amino acids. V lost 5 bases, J lost 6 bases, and 16 bases lay in between. Germline CDR1 is SGHTA and CDR2 is FQGNSA. Together with reference TRBV7-2 and TRBJ2-5, the CDR3 gives the full variable domain: GAGVSQSPSNKVTEKGKDVELRCDPISGHTALYWYRQSLGQGLEFLIYFQGNSAPDKSGLPSDRFSAERTGGSVSTLTIQRTQQEDSAVYLCASSPGTPVQTQYFGPGTRLLVL.

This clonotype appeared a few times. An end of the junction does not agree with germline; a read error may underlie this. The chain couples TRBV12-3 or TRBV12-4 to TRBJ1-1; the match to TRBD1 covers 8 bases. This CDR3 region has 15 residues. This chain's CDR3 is CASRTLGTGDTEAFF. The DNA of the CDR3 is TGTGCCAGCAGGACCCTCGGGACAGGTGACACCGAAGCTTTCTTT.

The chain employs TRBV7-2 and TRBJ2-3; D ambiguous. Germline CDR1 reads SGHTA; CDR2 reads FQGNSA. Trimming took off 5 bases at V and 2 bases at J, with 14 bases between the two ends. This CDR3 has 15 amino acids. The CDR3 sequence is CASSLPRVTTDTQYF. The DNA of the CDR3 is TGTGCCAGCAGCCTACCTAGGGTTACCACAGATACGCAGTATTTT. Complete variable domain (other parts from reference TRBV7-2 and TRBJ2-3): GAGVSQSPSNKVTEKGKDVELRCDPISGHTALYWYRQSLGQGLEFLIYFQGNSAPDKSGLPSDRFSAERTGGSVSTLTIQRTQQEDSAVYLCASSLPRVTTDTQYFGPGTRLTVL.

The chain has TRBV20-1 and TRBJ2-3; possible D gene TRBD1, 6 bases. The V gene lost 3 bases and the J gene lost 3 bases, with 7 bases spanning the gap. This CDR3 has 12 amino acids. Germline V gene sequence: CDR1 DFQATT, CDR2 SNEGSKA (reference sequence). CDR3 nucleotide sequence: TGCAGTGCTAGCAGGGGTACAGATACGCAGTATTTT. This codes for CSASRGTDTQYF.

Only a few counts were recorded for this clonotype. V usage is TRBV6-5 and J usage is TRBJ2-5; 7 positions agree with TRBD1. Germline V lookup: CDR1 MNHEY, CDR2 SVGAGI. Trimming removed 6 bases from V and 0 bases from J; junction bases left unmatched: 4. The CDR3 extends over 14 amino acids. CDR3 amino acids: CASSQGQNQETQYF. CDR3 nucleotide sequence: TGTGCCAGCAGCCAGGGACAGAACCAAGAGACCCAGTACTTC.

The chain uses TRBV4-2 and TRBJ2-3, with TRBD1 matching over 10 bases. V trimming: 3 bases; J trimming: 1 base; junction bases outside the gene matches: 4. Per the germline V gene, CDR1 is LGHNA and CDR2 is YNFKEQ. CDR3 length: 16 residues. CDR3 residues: CASSHSGTGGTDTQYF. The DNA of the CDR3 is TGTGCCAGCAGCCATTCCGGGACAGGGGGCACAGATACGCAGTATTTT.

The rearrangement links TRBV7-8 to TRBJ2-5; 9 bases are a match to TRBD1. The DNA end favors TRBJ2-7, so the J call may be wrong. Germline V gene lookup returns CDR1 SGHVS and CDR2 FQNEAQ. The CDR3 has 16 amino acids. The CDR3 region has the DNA TGTGCCAGCAGCTTCGCTACAGGGGGCGGAAGCTACGAGCAGTACTTC. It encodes CASSFATGGGSYEQYF.